Included here is one T cell receptor (beta chain) sequence, with context. What it binds is unknown. PBMCs were not maintained or expanded in culture before analysis. The sample originates from a study of neoadjuvant anti-PD-1 for oral cavity cancer. Study in general: Non-progressing patients received a fourth nivolumab dose near day 43, then surgery on days 50-56. Overall study results and limits: With three patients per group, TCR findings need larger cohorts.

The table came from immunoSEQ multiplex PCR; TCRdb's copy has only in-frame clones and leaves some out. The sample shows around 13,000 clones, about two thirds of them seen only once. The germline gives CDR1 SGHTA, CDR2 FQGNSA. The CDR3 is 13 amino acids. V was cut by 2 bases and J by 7 bases, with 9 bases left in between. Source: PBMCs, taken before nivolumab (anti-PD-1) treatment. This sequence was found in a person between 40 and 79 years old with oral cavity squamous cell carcinoma. The chain is built from TRBV7-2 and TRBJ1-5, with D unresolved. The CDR3 bases are TGTGCCAGCAGCTTAAATCTCGTCCAGCCCCAGCATTTT. Its protein is CASSLNLVQPQHF.